The sequence of this TCR beta chain was determined in a study of blood T cell repertoires in COVID-19. Across the study: Some COVID-19 samples were acute and others convalescent; all came from the United States, Italy and Spain. Sources were T cells, B-cell-depleted T cells, or PBMCs; the material itself was cDNA or gDNA.

Germline lookup yields CDR1 LNHDA and CDR2 SQIVND (reference sequence). Trimming removed 9 bases from V and 7 bases from J; junction bases left unmatched: 8. The CDR3 loop spans 13 amino acids. Sequencing was performed with immunoSEQ multiplex PCR; in TCRdb, only in-frame clones are kept and a portion is missing. The repertoire consists of some 170,000 clones, with roughly four fifths occurring once and the leading ten covering more than 9.5%. The genes are TRBV19 and TRBJ2-7, with 11 bases matching TRBD1. The sequenced material came from peripheral blood. The receptor was derived from a man aged 55 to 70 with active or convalescent COVID-19. This CDR3 is CASADRGRKEQYF. Here the CDR3 DNA reads TGTGCCAGCGCGGACAGGGGGCGCAAAGAGCAGTACTTC. Full variable domain (rest looked up from reference TRBV19 and TRBJ2-7): DGGITQSPKYLFRKEGQNVTLSCEQNLNHDAMYWYRQDPGQGLRLIYYSQIVNDFQKGDIAEGYSVSREKKESFPLTVTSAQKNPTAFYLCASADRGRKEQYFGPGTRLTVT.